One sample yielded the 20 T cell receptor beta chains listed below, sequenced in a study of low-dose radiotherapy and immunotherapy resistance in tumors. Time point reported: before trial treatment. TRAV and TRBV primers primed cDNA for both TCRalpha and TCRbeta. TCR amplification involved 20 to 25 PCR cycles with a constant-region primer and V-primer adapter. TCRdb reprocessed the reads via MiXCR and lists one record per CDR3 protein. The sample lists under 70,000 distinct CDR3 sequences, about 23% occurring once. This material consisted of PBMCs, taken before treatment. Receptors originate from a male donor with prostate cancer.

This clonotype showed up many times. CDR3 in amino acids: CASRLQLAGAEQFF. The DNA for the CDR3 is TGCGCCAGCAGATTACAACTAGCGGGGGCTGAGCAGTTCTTC. V and J are TRBV10-2 and TRBJ2-1; 11 bases align to TRBD2. J was trimmed by 9 bases and V by 6 bases; bases with no gene match: 7. CDR1 is WSHSY and CDR2 is SAAADI in the germline V gene. This CDR3 has 14 amino acids.

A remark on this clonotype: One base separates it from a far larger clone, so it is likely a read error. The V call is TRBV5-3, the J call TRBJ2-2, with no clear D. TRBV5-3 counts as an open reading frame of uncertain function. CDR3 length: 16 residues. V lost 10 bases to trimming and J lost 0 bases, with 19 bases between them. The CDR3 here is CAGSLFGKANTGELFF. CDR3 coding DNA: TGTGCCGGCAGCTTGTTCGGCAAGGCGAACACCGGGGAGCTGTTTTTT.

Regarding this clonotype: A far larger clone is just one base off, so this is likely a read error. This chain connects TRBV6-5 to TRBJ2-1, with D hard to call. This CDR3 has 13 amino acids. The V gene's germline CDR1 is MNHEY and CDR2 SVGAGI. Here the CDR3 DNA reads TGTGCCAGCAGTGACTCTGCACTCCAGACCCAGTTCTTC. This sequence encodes CASSDSALQTQFF.

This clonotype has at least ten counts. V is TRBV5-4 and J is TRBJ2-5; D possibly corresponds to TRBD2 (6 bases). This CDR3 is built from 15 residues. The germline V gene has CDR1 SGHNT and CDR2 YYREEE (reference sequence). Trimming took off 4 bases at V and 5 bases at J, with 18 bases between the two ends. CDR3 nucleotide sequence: TGTGCCAGCAGCGGCGGGGCGGTGGGGCGGGAGACCCAGTACTTC. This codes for CASSGGAVGRETQYF.

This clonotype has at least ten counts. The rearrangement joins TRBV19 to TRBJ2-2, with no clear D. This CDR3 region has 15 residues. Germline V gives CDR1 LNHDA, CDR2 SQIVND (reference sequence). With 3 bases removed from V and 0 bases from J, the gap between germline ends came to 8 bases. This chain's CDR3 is CASSITAANTGELFF. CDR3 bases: TGTGCCAGTAGTATTACCGCAGCGAACACCGGGGAGCTGTTTTTT.

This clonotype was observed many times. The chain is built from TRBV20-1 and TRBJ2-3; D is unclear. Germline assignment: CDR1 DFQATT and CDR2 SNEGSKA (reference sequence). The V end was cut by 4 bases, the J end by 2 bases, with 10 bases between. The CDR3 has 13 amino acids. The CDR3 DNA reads TGCAGTGCTACGTCATACAACACAGATACGCAGTATTTT. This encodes CSATSYNTDTQYF.

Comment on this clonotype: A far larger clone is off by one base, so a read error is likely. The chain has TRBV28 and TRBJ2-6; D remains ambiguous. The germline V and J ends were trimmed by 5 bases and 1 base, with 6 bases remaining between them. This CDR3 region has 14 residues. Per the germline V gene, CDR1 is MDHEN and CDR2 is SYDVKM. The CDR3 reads CASSDGSGANVLTF. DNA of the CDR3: TGTGCCAGCAGTGATGGGTCTGGGGCCAACGTCCTGACTTTC.

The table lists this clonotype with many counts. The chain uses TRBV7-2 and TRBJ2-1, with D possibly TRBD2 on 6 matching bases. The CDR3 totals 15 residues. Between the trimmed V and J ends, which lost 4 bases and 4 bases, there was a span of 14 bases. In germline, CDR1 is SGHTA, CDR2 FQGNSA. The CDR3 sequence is CASSSREGTYNEQFF. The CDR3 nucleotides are TGTGCCAGCAGCTCCCGAGAAGGGACTTACAATGAGCAGTTCTTC. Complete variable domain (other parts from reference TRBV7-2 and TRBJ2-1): GAGVSQSPSNKVTEKGKDVELRCDPISGHTALYWYRQSLGQGLEFLIYFQGNSAPDKSGLPSDRFSAERTGGSVSTLTIQRTQQEDSAVYLCASSSREGTYNEQFFGPGTRLTVL.

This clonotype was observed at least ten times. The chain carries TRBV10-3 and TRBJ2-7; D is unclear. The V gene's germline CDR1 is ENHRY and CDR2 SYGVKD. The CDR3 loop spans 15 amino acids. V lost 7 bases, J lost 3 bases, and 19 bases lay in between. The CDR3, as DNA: TGTGCCATCATGGGCGGTGGGCACCAACTCTACGAGCAGTACTTC. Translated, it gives CAIMGGGHQLYEQYF.

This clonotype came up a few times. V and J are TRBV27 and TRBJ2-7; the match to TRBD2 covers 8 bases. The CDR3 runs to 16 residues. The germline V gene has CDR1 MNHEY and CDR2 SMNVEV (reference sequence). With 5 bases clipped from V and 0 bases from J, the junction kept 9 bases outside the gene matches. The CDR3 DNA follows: TGTGCCAGCAGTCCCAATCCCGGGACTAGCTCCTACGAGCAGTACTTC. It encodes CASSPNPGTSSYEQYF.

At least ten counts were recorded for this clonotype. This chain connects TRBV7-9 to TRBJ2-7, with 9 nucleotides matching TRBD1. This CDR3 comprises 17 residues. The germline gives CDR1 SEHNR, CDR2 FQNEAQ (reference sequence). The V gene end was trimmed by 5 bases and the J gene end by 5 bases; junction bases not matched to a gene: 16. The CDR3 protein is CASSPQPGTGFEDEQYF. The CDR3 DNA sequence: TGTGCCAGCAGCCCCCAACCCGGGACAGGGTTTGAGGACGAGCAGTACTTC.

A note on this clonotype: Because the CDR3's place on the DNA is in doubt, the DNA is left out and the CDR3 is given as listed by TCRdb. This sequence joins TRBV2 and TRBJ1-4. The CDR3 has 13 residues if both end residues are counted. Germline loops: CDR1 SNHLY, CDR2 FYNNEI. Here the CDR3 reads CASREIHEKLFFF.

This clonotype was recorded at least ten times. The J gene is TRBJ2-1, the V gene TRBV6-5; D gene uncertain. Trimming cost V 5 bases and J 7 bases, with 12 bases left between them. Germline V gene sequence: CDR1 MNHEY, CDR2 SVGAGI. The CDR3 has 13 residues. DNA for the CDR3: TGTGCCAGCAGTCCCCGGGCCCTAAATGAGCAGTTCTTC. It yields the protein CASSPRALNEQFF.

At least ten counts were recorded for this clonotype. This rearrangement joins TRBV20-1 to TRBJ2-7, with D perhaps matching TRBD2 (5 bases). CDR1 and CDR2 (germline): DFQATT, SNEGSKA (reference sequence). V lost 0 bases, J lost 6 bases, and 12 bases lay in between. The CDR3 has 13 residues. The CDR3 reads CSARDLRGSEQYF. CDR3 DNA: TGCAGTGCTAGAGATCTTAGAGGGTCCGAGCAGTACTTC.

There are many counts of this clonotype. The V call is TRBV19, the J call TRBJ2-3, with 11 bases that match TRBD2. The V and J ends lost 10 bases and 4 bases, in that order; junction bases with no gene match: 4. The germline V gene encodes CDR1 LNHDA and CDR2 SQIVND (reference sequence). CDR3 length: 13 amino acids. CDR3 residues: CATTSGGADTQYF. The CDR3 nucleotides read TGTGCCACCACTAGCGGGGGAGCAGATACGCAGTATTTT.

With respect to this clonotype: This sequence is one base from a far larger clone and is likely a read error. CDR3 protein: CASSYGGRVLYDEQFF. The CDR3 bases are TGTGCCAGCAGTTACGGGGGTAGGGTGCTCTACGATGAGCAGTTCTTC. The chain joins TRBV6-2 or TRBV6-3 to TRBJ2-1; perhaps D is TRBD1 or TRBD2 (5 bases each). Germline values: CDR1 MNHEY, CDR2 SVGEGT. This CDR3 is 16 amino acids long.

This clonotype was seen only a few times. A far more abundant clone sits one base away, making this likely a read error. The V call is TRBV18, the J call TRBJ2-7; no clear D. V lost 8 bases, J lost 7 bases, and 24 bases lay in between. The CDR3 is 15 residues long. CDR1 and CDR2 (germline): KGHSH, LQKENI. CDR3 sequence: CASRTDGVTGNEQYF. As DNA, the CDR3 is TGTGCCAGCCGGACGGATGGTGTGACGGGCAATGAGCAGTACTTC.

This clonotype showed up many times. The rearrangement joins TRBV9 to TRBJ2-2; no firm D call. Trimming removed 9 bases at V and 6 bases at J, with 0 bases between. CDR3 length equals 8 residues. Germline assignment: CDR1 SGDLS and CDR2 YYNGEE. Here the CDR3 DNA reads TGTGCCACCGGGGAGCTGTTTTTT. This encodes CATGELFF.

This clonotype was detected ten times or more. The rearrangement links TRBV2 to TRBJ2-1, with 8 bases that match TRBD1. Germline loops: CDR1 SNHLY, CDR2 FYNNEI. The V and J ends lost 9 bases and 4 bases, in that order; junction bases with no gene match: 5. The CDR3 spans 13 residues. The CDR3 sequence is CASGDRIYNEQFF. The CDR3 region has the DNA TGTGCCAGTGGGGACAGGATTTACAATGAGCAGTTCTTC.

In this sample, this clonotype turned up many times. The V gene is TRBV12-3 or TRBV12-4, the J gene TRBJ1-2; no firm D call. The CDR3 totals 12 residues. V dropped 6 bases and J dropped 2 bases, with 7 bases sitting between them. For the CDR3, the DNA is TGTGCCAGCAGGGGTCCGAACTATGGCTACACCTTC. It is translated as CASRGPNYGYTF.